This T cell receptor (beta chain) was captured by sequencing in a study of T cells in Graves' hyperthyroidism and ophthalmopathy. About the research overall: Once the initial diagnosis was made, peripheral blood was obtained before any treatment.

This clonotype occurred many times. The TCR beta CDR3 regions underwent amplification using RNA transcripts as the source. With the HTBI primer set, the TCR CDR3 went through a first round of RT-PCR. TCRdb passed the multiplex PCR reads through MiXCR, listing each CDR3 protein once. The sample includes a few hundred thousand distinct CDR3 sequences, roughly 13% seen only once; the top ten take 9.2%. The CDR3 loop spans 14 amino acids. In germline, CDR1 is MDHEN, CDR2 SYDVKM. The V end lost 5 bases, the J end lost 2 bases, and 12 bases lay between the germline ends. Newly diagnosed hyperthyroidism patients aged 18 to 65 years had disease lasting under 2 months. Investigators excluded patients with uncontrolled infection, other autoimmune disease, pregnancy or lactation. Diagnostic decisions used clinical symptoms, serum thyroxine and TRAb, thyroid ultrasound and orbital computed tomography.

This clonotype was obtained from a young woman with Graves' hyperthyroidism. This chain uses TRBV28 with TRBJ1-2, with D possibly matching TRBD1 (5 bases). The material sequenced was blood. The CDR3 DNA sequence: TGTGCCAGCAGTGTCCCGGGGGTGAACTATGGCTACACCTTC. It translates to CASSVPGVNYGYTF.